These 18 T cell receptor beta chains originate from one sample sequenced in a study of T cell responses to AZD1222 COVID-19 vaccine (dated by TCRdb to 2020 to 2022). The protocol used for the library was the immunoSEQ multiplex PCR assay. TCRdb carries this immuneACCESS record with in-frame sequences only. Its versions omit some clonotypes, under half of them owing to an unresolved V gene in the studies checked, with the rest unexplained. This sample comprises around 180,000 clones, 90% to 95% of them detected only once. The ten top clones hold 7.5% to 10% of the sample. According to the study, the label for this sample's time point signals: baseline before first vaccination. The sequencing here drew on peripheral blood, taken on day 0 of AZD1222 vaccination. The source is an adult in good health.

The J gene is TRBJ1-6, the V gene TRBV27; D is undetermined. From germline, CDR1 is MNHEY and CDR2 SMNVEV (reference sequence). The CDR3 spans 15 residues. Between the trimmed V and J ends, which lost 1 base and 8 bases, there was a span of 12 bases. The CDR3 sequence is CASSLFGPEYSPLHF. The CDR3 coding sequence is TGTGCCAGCAGTTTATTTGGCCCGGAGTATTCACCCCTCCACTTT.

The gene calls are TRBV12-5 and TRBJ2-1; D may be TRBD2 (6 bases). The germline CDR1 and CDR2 sequences are LGHNT and FRNRAP. The V gene lost 0 bases and the J gene lost 3 bases, with 12 bases spanning the gap. This CDR3 region has 16 residues. This CDR3 is CASGLVLGGLYNEQFF. CDR3 DNA: TGTGCTAGTGGTTTGGTACTCGGGGGACTCTACAATGAGCAGTTCTTC.

This clone has just one count. The rearrangement links TRBV27 to TRBJ2-7; D is ambiguous. CDR1 and CDR2 (germline): MNHEY, SMNVEV (reference sequence). With 3 bases removed from V and 0 bases from J, the gap between germline ends came to 6 bases. The CDR3 runs to 13 residues. This CDR3 is CASSFSHSYEQYF. CDR3 nucleotides: TGTGCCAGCAGTTTTAGTCACTCCTACGAGCAGTACTTC.

The chain is built from TRBV19 and TRBJ2-1; 7 bases are shared with TRBD2. The CDR3 loop spans 17 amino acids. CDR1 and CDR2 (germline): LNHDA, SQIVND (reference sequence). V shed 7 bases and J 5 bases; nucleotides not matched to a gene: 17. CDR3 coding DNA: TGTGCCAGTACCATATCGGTAGGCGGGAGTTTTAACAATGAGCAGTTCTTC. Translated, it gives CASTISVGGSFNNEQFF.

This chain connects TRBV5-8 to TRBJ2-4, with D uncertain. With 4 bases removed from V and 2 bases from J, the gap between germline ends came to 16 bases. The CDR3 contains 16 residues. Germline-derived CDR1 and CDR2 are SGHTS and YDEGEE. Written as DNA, the CDR3 is TGTGCCAGCAGCCACGACTCCAGCGCGACCAAAAACATTCAGTACTTC. The encoded protein is CASSHDSSATKNIQYF.

CDR3 amino acids: CASSTQGVNQPQHF. In DNA form, the CDR3 reads TGTGCCAGCAGCACACAGGGGGTTAATCAGCCCCAGCATTTT. The V and J genes are TRBV28 and TRBJ1-5, with 8 bases fitting TRBD1. The CDR3 sequence is 14 residues long. V was clipped by 6 bases and J by 4 bases; unmatched bases: 5. Per germline, CDR1 MDHEN and CDR2 SYDVKM.

On this clone itself: This sample also contains other DNA sequences that code for the same CDR3. V usage is TRBV28 and J usage is TRBJ1-5; D is possibly TRBD1 (5 bases). Germline CDR1 is MDHEN and CDR2 is SYDVKM. CDR3 length equals 14 residues. Trimming cost V 4 bases and J 1 base, with 8 bases left between them. CDR3 loop: CASSSPGSNQPQHF. Written as DNA, the CDR3 is TGTGCCAGCAGTTCCCCAGGGAGCAATCAGCCCCAGCATTTT.

The chain joins TRBV7-2 to TRBJ2-7; no reliable D call. The CDR3 is 12 residues long. Trimming removed 1 base from V and 4 bases from J, with 5 bases in between. Germline-derived CDR1 and CDR2 are SGHTA and FQGNSA. The CDR3: CASSLVTYEQYF. The CDR3 DNA sequence: TGTGCCAGCAGCTTAGTGACTTACGAGCAGTACTTC.

This chain connects TRBV28 to TRBJ1-6; 9 nucleotides align to TRBD1. From germline, CDR1 is MDHEN and CDR2 SYDVKM. The ends lost 5 bases at V and 6 bases at J; junction bases unmatched: 8. This CDR3 is built from 16 residues. CDR3 amino acids: CASSVPTGGTNSPLHF. Written as DNA, the CDR3 is TGTGCCAGCAGTGTCCCAACAGGGGGCACTAATTCACCCCTCCACTTT.

About this clone itself: Other DNA sequences within the sample encode an identical CDR3. The CDR3 DNA is TGCGCCAGCAGCTTGGCTAGCGGGAGTACAGATACGCAGTATTTT. It yields the protein CASSLASGSTDTQYF. The chain joins TRBV5-1 to TRBJ2-3; TRBD2 matches at 10 bases. Germline V gene sequence: CDR1 SGHRS, CDR2 YFSETQ. The CDR3 extends over 15 amino acids. V dropped 0 bases and J dropped 3; count of bases not matched to a gene: 1.

The V gene is TRBV5-3, the J gene TRBJ1-1, with D maybe TRBD1 (5 bases). TRBV5-3 is an ORF for which the function is uncertain. CDR3 length equals 12 residues. Trimming pared 2 bases from V and 8 bases from J, leaving 10 bases between. CDR3 DNA: TGTGCCAGAAGCTTCCCAGGGAGAGAAGCTTTCTTT. Protein: CARSFPGREAFF.

The V and J genes are TRBV11-2 and TRBJ1-2, with D possibly TRBD1 on 5 matching bases. Germline assignment: CDR1 SGHAT and CDR2 FQNNGV. The CDR3 is 15 amino acids. Deletions cut 0 bases from V and 2 bases from J, with 10 bases between. CDR3 bases: TGTGCCAGCAGCTTAGAATCTGCAGGGAACTATGGCTACACCTTC. Amino acid sequence: CASSLESAGNYGYTF.

The chain combines TRBV27 with TRBJ1-5, with 8 bases fitting TRBD1. The J segment lost 10 bases and the V segment lost 6 bases, leaving 8 bases of the junction unmatched. The germline gives CDR1 MNHEY, CDR2 SMNVEV (reference sequence). The CDR3 consists of 13 residues. For the CDR3, the DNA is TGTGCCAGCAGGATACAGGGGGGGGGACCCCAGCATTTT. As protein: CASRIQGGGPQHF.

This clone was detected a few times. This sequence joins TRBV25-1 and TRBJ1-2; D is perhaps TRBD1 (5 bases). Looked up from germline, CDR1 is MGHDK and CDR2 is SYGVNS. Trimming stripped 2 bases from V and 4 bases from J, with 11 bases between. CDR3 length equals 14 residues. The CDR3 DNA is TGTGCCAGCAGTGAAGGGGGAGTACTCTATGGCTACACCTTC. Translation: CASSEGGVLYGYTF.

CDR3 sequence reads: CASSLDRGSNTEAFF. CDR3 nucleotides: TGTGCCAGCAGCCTCGACAGGGGAAGCAACACTGAAGCTTTCTTT. The J gene is TRBJ1-1, the V gene TRBV5-6; 8 bases map to TRBD1. There are 15 residues in the CDR3. Germline assignment: CDR1 SGHDT and CDR2 YYEEEE. V gave up 4 bases and J gave up 2 bases; unmatched junction bases: 7.

This clone was seen a single time. The chain combines TRBV28 with TRBJ2-1, with D possibly being TRBD1 (6 bases). This CDR3 is 15 amino acids long. Germline-derived CDR1 and CDR2 are MDHEN and SYDVKM. V shed 5 bases and J shed 10 bases, with 21 bases lying between them. This CDR3 is CASSRPRQVVREQFF. The CDR3 bases are TGTGCCAGCAGTAGACCCCGACAGGTGGTACGGGAGCAGTTCTTC.

J is TRBJ2-7 and V is TRBV4-1; tentative D call: TRBD1 (6 bases). Germline V gene data show CDR1 as MGHRA and CDR2 as YSYEKL. There are 14 residues in the CDR3. Deletions cut 4 bases from V and 3 bases from J, with 13 bases between. The CDR3 DNA sequence: TGCGCCAGCAGCCGCGGACAGTTTGACTACGAGCAGTACTTC. Protein product: CASSRGQFDYEQYF.

This chain uses TRBV19 with TRBJ1-5; D unclear. Trimming removed 7 bases from V and 0 bases from J, with 13 bases in between. The CDR3 runs 15 residues. Germline V gene lookup returns CDR1 LNHDA and CDR2 SQIVND (reference sequence). The CDR3 region has the DNA TGTGCCAGTAACGTTTTAGACGGTAGCAATCAGCCCCAGCATTTT. This encodes CASNVLDGSNQPQHF.